Sequencing of this T cell receptor beta chain was carried out in a study of blood T cell repertoires in COVID-19. This CDR3 spans 14 amino acids. V was shortened by 3 bases and J by 0 bases, with 8 bases between the two germline ends. Germline loops: CDR1 SGHRS, CDR2 YFSETQ. Per the original data handling: Amplification of reference gene primers provided the estimated nucleated cell counts. Sequencing was performed with immunoSEQ multiplex PCR; in TCRdb, only in-frame clones are kept and a portion is missing. The V and J calls and clone size were taken over from that table, and D and trimming were inferred from the DNA. The table lists around 140,000 clones, 70% to 85% of them singletons.

The sample comprised peripheral blood. The chain carries TRBV5-1 and TRBJ2-3, with D possibly TRBD2 on 5 matching bases. The clonotype originates from a man between 60 and 70 years old with active or convalescent COVID-19. CDR3 in amino acids: CASSSRTSTDTQYF. CDR3 coding DNA: TGCGCCAGCAGCTCAAGGACTAGCACAGATACGCAGTATTTT.